The 18 T cell receptor beta chains in this list originate from one sample, sequenced in a study of long-term antiretroviral therapy in people with HIV. Researchers ran immunoSEQ v3.0 at survey level. The assay was immunoSEQ multiplex PCR, and TCRdb's table has in-frame clones only and misses some. The sample has 30,000 to 40,000 clones, roughly 82% seen once; the top ten hold approximately 6.2%. Sequencing was performed on unsorted PBMCs, taken 0.6 years after starting antiretroviral therapy. The origin of the receptors is a man aged 18 to 35 with HIV.

The chain uses TRBV5-1 and TRBJ1-4; a weak D match, TRBD1 (6 bases). Deletions cut 0 bases from V and 8 bases from J, with 20 bases between. The CDR3 length is 17 residues. Germline loops: CDR1 SGHRS, CDR2 YFSETQ. In DNA, the CDR3 is TGCGCCAGCAGCTTGGGCGACACAGGGTCAAGACGAGAAAAACTGTTTTTT. Amino acids: CASSLGDTGSRREKLFF.

The chain uses TRBV7-6 and TRBJ2-3; perhaps D is TRBD1 or TRBD2 (6 bases each). The germline V gene has CDR1 SGHVS and CDR2 FNYEAQ. The CDR3 has 16 residues. Trimming took off 3 bases at V and 5 bases at J, with 18 bases between the two ends. The CDR3 loop reads CASSFSPGAGGDTQYF. In DNA, the CDR3 is TGTGCCAGCAGCTTTTCCCCGGGGGCGGGTGGAGATACGCAGTATTTT.

The chain has TRBV5-1 and TRBJ2-7; D is perhaps TRBD2 (5 bases). The CDR3 has 14 residues. CDR1 and CDR2 (germline): SGHRS, YFSETQ. Trimming stripped 1 base from V and 5 bases from J, with 13 bases between. CDR3 protein: CASSLTSDGNEQYF. The CDR3 bases are TGCGCCAGCAGCTTGACCAGTGACGGGAACGAGCAGTACTTC.

The chain uses TRBV27 and TRBJ2-2, with no clear D. CDR3 length: 13 residues. Germline V gene data show CDR1 as MNHEY and CDR2 as SMNVEV (reference sequence). The V and J ends lost 2 bases and 5 bases respectively, with 6 bases between them. The CDR3 here is CASSLRRTGELFF. For the CDR3, the DNA is TGTGCCAGCAGTTTACGCCGGACCGGGGAGCTGTTTTTT.

The V gene is TRBV10-3, the J gene TRBJ1-2, with D possibly TRBD1 on 6 matching bases. This CDR3 spans 16 amino acids. V was shortened by 3 bases and J by 8 bases, with 22 bases between the two germline ends. The germline V gene encodes CDR1 ENHRY and CDR2 SYGVKD. The CDR3 bases are TGTGCCATCAGTGACAAAATTGAAGGGGGTTATCGGGGCTACACCTTC. Its translation: CAISDKIEGGYRGYTF.

The chain joins TRBV27 to TRBJ2-7; D perhaps matches TRBD1 (5 bases). The V end was cut by 2 bases, the J end by 3 bases, with 14 bases between. This CDR3 spans 15 amino acids. Germline V CDR1 and CDR2: MNHEY, SMNVEV (reference sequence). The CDR3 nucleotides read TGTGCCAGCAGTTTACAGGGTGAGATTTACTACGAGCAGTACTTC. Its translation is CASSLQGEIYYEQYF.

The genes are TRBV29-1 and TRBJ2-1, with a tentative D call TRBD2 (5 bases). Germline V CDR1 and CDR2: SQVTM, ANQGSEA. This CDR3 spans 11 amino acids. Trimming pared 4 bases from V and 4 bases from J, leaving 5 bases between. CDR3 sequence: CSVGTYNEQFF. CDR3 coding DNA: TGCAGCGTTGGGACTTACAATGAGCAGTTCTTC.

V is TRBV5-1 and J is TRBJ1-2; 7 bases fit TRBD1. Trimming cost V 4 bases and J 8 bases; bases outside gene matches: 14. This CDR3 spans 15 amino acids. In germline, CDR1 is SGHRS, CDR2 YFSETQ. The CDR3 region is CASSADIQGLGGYTF. CDR3 nucleotides: TGCGCCAGCAGCGCGGATATACAGGGGTTGGGGGGCTACACCTTC. Supplemented by reference TRBV5-1 and TRBJ1-2, the full variable domain reads KAGVTQTPRYLIKTRGQQVTLSCSPISGHRSVSWYQQTPGQGLQFLFEYFSETQRNKGNFPGRFSGRQFSNSRSEMNVSTLELGDSALYLCASSADIQGLGGYTFGSGTRLTVV.

V usage is TRBV28 and J usage is TRBJ1-4; D is ambiguous. CDR1 is MDHEN and CDR2 is SYDVKM in the germline V gene. The CDR3 has 16 amino acids. V was pared by 2 bases and J by 0 bases, with 10 bases between. DNA for the CDR3: TGTGCCAGCAGTTTAAACGGGCCTACAACTAATGAAAAACTGTTTTTT. Its protein is CASSLNGPTTNEKLFF.

The chain is built from TRBV27 and TRBJ2-1; perhaps TRBD1 as D (7 bases). Trimming took off 0 bases at V and 3 bases at J, with 12 bases between the two ends. The V gene's germline CDR1 is MNHEY and CDR2 SMNVEV (reference sequence). This CDR3 is 16 amino acids long. The CDR3 loop reads CASSLSRGAFYNEQFF. The CDR3 DNA sequence: TGTGCCAGCAGTTTATCCAGGGGGGCCTTCTACAATGAGCAGTTCTTC.

This chain uses TRBV5-4 with TRBJ2-2, with D possibly TRBD2 on 5 matching bases. Between the trimmed V and J ends, which lost 3 bases and 2 bases, there was a span of 11 bases. The germline CDR1 and CDR2 sequences are SGHNT and YYREEE (reference sequence). The CDR3 contains 15 residues. The DNA for the CDR3 is TGTGCCAGCAGCTCGAAGGAGGTAAACACCGGGGAGCTGTTTTTT. Its translation is CASSSKEVNTGELFF.

J is TRBJ1-1 and V is TRBV19; maybe TRBD1 (5 bases). V lost 4 bases, J lost 2 bases, and 14 bases lay in between. CDR1 is LNHDA and CDR2 is SQIVND in the germline V gene (reference sequence). CDR3 length: 15 amino acids. The CDR3 coding sequence is TGTGCCAGTAGTAGATCTAAGGGGACCAACACTGAAGCTTTCTTT. Amino acid sequence: CASSRSKGTNTEAFF. Together with reference TRBV19 and TRBJ1-1, the CDR3 gives the full variable domain: DGGITQSPKYLFRKEGQNVTLSCEQNLNHDAMYWYRQDPGQGLRLIYYSQIVNDFQKGDIAEGYSVSREKKESFPLTVTSAQKNPTAFYLCASSRSKGTNTEAFFGQGTRLTVV.

The rearrangement joins TRBV18 to TRBJ2-7; the match to TRBD2 covers 13 bases. CDR3 length equals 16 residues. V was clipped by 5 bases and J by 3 bases; unmatched bases: 7. CDR1 and CDR2 (germline): KGHSH, LQKENI. The CDR3 DNA follows: TGTGCCAGCTCATTCGGACTAGCGGGGGCCGACTACGAGCAGTACTTC. It encodes CASSFGLAGADYEQYF.

The rearrangement links TRBV18 to TRBJ1-1, with D perhaps TRBD1 (6 bases). V lost 5 bases and J lost 2, with 12 bases in between. Germline CDR1 KGHSH, CDR2 LQKENI. The CDR3 is made up of 14 amino acids. In DNA, the CDR3 is TGTGCCAGCTCAGTACAGGGTGCTAACACTGAAGCTTTCTTT. Translation: CASSVQGANTEAFF.

The chain recombines TRBV10-3 with TRBJ2-5, with D maybe TRBD2 (5 bases). CDR3 length equals 13 residues. Germline assignment: CDR1 ENHRY and CDR2 SYGVKD. V lost 3 bases to trimming and J lost 4 bases, with 9 bases between them. The CDR3 region is CAISDGESETQYF. The CDR3 region has the DNA TGTGCCATCAGTGACGGGGAGTCAGAGACCCAGTACTTC.

V is TRBV10-1 and J is TRBJ2-7; D is ambiguous. V was trimmed by 2 bases and J by 7 bases, leaving 9 bases between them. The CDR3 loop spans 12 amino acids. CDR1 is WNHNN, CDR2 SYGVQD, per germline (reference sequence). CDR3 sequence (DNA): TGCGCCAGCAGTGAGGGAATGGGGGAGCAGTACTTC. Translation: CASSEGMGEQYF.

This clone appeared a few times. The rearrangement links TRBV5-4 to TRBJ1-1, with TRBD1 identical over 12 bases. Trimming took 5 bases from V and 1 from J; bases not matched to a gene: 0. Germline V lookup: CDR1 SGHNT, CDR2 YYREEE (reference sequence). This CDR3 comprises 14 residues. The CDR3 nucleotides are TGTGCCAGCAGGGGACAGGGGGCGAACACTGAAGCTTTCTTT. Protein: CASRGQGANTEAFF.

This chain joins TRBV5-6 and TRBJ2-2; D remains unclear. V lost 1 base and J lost 5, with 6 bases in between. Germline V gives CDR1 SGHDT, CDR2 YYEEEE. This CDR3 is built from 13 residues. The CDR3 DNA reads as TGTGCCAGCAGCTTGTCCGGGACCGGGGAGCTGTTTTTT. Translation: CASSLSGTGELFF. Full variable domain (rest looked up from reference TRBV5-6 and TRBJ2-2): DAGVTQSPTHLIKTRGQQVTLRCSPKSGHDTVSWYQQALGQGPQFIFQYYEEEERQRGNFPDRFSGHQFPNYSSELNVNALLLGDSALYLCASSLSGTGELFFGEGSRLTVL.